The sequence of this TCR beta chain was determined in a study of identical twins. Per germline, CDR1 GTSNPN and CDR2 SVGIG (reference sequence). The ends were cut back, 1 base at V and 2 bases at J, with 6 bases in the middle. The CDR3 spans 13 residues. Each CDR3 protein is one row after TCRdb ran MiXCR on the 5' RACE reads. This repertoire shows 690,000 or so distinct CDR3 sequences, 5.5% to 6.5% found once; its top ten account for roughly 1.6%. The clonotype originates from a man between 18 and 35 years old in good health. The material sequenced was naive T cells sorted from blood. This chain connects TRBV30 to TRBJ2-1; perhaps D is TRBD1 or TRBD2 (5 bases each). In DNA, the CDR3 is TGTGCCTGGAGTGGGGGACCCTACAATGAGCAGTTCTTC. Translation: CAWSGGPYNEQFF.